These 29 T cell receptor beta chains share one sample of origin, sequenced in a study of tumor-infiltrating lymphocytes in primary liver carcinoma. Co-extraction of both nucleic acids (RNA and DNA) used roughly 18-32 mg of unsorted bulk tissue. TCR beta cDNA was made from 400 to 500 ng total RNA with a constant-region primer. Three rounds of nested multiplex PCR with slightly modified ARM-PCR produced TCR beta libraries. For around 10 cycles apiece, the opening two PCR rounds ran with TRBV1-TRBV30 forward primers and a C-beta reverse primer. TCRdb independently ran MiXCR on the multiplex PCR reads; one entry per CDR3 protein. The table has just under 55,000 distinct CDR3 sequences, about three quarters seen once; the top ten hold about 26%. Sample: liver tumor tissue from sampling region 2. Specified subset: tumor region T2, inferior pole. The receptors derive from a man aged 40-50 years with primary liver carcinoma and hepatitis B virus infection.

Here the CDR3 reads CVNSHQGGAEQFF. CDR3 DNA: TGTGTCAACAGTCACCAAGGAGGGGCTGAGCAGTTCTTC. This chain connects TRBV7-8 to TRBJ2-1, with D possibly matching TRBD2 (6 bases). The V gene's germline CDR1 is SGHVS and CDR2 FQNEAQ. The CDR3 totals 13 residues.

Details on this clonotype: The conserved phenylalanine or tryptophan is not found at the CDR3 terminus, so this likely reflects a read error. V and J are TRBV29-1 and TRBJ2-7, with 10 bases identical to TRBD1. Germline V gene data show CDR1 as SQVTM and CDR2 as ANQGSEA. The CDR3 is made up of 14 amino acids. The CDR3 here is CSAGAGTGDNEQYL. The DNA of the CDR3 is TGCAGTGCTGGAGCCGGGACAGGGGACAACGAGCAGTACTTG.

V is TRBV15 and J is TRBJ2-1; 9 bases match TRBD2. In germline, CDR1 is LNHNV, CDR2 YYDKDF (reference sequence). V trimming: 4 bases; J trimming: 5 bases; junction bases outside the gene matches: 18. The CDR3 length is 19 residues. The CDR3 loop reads CATSIADSGRAIPDNEQFF. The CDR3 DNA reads TGTGCCACCAGCATAGCTGATAGCGGGAGAGCGATACCGGACAATGAGCAGTTCTTC.

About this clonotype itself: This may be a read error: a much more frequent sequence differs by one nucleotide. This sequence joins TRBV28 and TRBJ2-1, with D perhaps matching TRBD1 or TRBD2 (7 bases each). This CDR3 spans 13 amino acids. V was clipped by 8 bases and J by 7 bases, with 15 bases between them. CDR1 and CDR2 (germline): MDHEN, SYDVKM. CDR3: CASQAGGENEQFF. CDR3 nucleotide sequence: TGTGCCAGCCAGGCAGGGGGGGAAAATGAGCAGTTCTTC.

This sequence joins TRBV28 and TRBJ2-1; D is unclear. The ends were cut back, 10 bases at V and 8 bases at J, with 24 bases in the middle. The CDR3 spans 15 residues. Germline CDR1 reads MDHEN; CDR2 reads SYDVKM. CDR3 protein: CATSLGWRPGYEQFF. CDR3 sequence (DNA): TGTGCCACCTCCCTGGGGTGGCGCCCTGGTTATGAGCAGTTCTTC.

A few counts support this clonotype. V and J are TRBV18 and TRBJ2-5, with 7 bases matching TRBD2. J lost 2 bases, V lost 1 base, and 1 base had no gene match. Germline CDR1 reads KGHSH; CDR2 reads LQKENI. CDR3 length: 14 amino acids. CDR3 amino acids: CASSPRGGQETQYF. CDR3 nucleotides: TGTGCCAGCTCACCACGGGGAGGGCAAGAGACCCAGTACTTC.

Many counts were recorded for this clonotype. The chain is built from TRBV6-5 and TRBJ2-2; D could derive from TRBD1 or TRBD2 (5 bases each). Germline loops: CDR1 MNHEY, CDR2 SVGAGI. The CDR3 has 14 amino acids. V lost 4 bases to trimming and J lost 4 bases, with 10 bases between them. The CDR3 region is CASSSTGGTGELFF. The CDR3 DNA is TGTGCCAGCAGTTCTACAGGAGGCACCGGGGAGCTGTTTTTT.

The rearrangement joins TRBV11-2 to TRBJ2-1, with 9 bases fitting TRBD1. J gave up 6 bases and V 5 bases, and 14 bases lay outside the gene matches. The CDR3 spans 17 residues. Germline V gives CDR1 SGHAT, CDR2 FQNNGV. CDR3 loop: CASSIDPPGQGSNEQFF. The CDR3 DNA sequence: TGTGCCAGCAGCATCGACCCGCCGGGACAGGGAAGCAATGAGCAGTTCTTC.

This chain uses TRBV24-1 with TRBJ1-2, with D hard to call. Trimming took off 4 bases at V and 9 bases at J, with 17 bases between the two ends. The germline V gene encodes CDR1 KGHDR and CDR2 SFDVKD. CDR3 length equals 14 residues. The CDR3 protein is CATSDPAGEARYTF. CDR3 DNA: TGTGCCACCAGTGACCCTGCCGGGGAGGCTCGCTACACCTTC.

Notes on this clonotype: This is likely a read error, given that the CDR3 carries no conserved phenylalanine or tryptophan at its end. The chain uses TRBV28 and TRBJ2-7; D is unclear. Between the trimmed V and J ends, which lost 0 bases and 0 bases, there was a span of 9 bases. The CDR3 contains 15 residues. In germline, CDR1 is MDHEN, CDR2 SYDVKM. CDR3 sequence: CASSLWSSSSYEQYI. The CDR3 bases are TGTGCCAGCAGTTTATGGTCCAGCAGCTCCTACGAGCAGTACATA.

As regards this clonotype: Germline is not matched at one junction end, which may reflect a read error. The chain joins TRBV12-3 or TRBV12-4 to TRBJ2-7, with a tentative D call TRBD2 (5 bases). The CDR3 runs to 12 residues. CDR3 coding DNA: TGTCCCAGCATTACCGGGGCCTACGAGCAGTACTTC. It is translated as CPSITGAYEQYF.

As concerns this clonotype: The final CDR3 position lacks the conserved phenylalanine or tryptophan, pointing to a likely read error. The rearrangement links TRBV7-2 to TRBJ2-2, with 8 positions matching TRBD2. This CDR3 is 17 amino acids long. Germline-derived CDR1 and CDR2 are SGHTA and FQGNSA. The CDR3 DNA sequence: TGTGCCAGCAGCTTATACGGAGGACTAGCTAACACCGGGGAACTGTTTATT. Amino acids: CASSLYGGLANTGELFI.

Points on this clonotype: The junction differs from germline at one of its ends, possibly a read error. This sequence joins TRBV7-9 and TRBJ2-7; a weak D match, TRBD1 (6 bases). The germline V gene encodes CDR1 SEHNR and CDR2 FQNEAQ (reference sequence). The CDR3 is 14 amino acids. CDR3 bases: TGTGCCAGCAGCCCAAACAGGGTTCCCAACGAGCAGTATTTC. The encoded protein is CASSPNRVPNEQYF.

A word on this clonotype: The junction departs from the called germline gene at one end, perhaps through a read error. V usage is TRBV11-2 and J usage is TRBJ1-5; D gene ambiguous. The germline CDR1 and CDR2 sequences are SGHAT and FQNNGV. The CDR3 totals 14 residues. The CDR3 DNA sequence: TGTGCCAACAGTACCGGACGGTTTCCCGAGCCCCATCATTTT. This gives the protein CANSTGRFPEPHHF. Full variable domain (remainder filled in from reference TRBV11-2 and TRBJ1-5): EAGVAQSPRYKIIEKRQSVAFWCNPISGHATLYWYQQILGQGPKLLIQFQNNGVVDDSQLPKDRFSAERLKGVDSTLKIQPAKLEDSAVYLCANSTGRFPEPHHFGDGTRLSIL.

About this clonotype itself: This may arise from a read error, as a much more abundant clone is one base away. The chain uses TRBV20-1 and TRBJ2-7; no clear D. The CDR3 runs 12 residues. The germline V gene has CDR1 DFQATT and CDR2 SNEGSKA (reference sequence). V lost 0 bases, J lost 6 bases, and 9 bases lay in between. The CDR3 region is CSAREDGFEQYF. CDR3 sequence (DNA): TGCAGTGCTAGAGAGGACGGGTTCGAGCAGTACTTC.

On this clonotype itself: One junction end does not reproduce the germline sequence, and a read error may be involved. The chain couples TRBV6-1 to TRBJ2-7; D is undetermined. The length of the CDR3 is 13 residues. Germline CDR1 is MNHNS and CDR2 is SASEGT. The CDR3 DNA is TGCGCCAACATTGAATGGGTTTTCCACGAGCAGTACTTC. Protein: CANIEWVFHEQYF.

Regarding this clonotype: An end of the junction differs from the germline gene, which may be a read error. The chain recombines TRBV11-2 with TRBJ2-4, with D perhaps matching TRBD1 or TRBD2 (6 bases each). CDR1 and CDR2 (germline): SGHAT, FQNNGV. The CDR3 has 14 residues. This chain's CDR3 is CASSPQGGWDIQYF. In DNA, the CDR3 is TGTGCCAGCAGCCCCCAAGGGGGGTGGGACATTCAATACTTT.

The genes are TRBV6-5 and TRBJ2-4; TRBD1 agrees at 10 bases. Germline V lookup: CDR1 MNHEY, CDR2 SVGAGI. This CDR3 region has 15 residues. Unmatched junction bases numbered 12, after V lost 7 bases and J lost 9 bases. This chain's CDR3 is CASNSPGQGMIIQYF. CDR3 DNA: TGTGCCAGCAATTCTCCGGGACAGGGGATGATCATTCAGTACTTC.

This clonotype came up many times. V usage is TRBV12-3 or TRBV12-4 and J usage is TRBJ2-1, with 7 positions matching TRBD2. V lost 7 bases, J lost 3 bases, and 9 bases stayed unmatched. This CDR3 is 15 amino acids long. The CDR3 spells CASTRARGDYNEQFF. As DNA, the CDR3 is TGTGCCAGCACTCGTGCCCGGGGGGACTACAATGAGCAGTTCTTC.

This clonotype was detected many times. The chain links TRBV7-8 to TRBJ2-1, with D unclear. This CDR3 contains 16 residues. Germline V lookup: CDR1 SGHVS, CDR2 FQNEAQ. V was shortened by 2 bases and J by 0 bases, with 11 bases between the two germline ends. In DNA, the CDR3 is TGTGCCAGCAGCTTACAAGCTCTGAGCTCCTACAATGAGCAGTTCTTC. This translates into CASSLQALSSYNEQFF.

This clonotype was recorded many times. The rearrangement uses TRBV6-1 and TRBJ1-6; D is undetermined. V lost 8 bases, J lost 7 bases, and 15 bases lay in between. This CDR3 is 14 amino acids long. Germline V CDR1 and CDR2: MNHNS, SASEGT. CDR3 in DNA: TGTGCCAGCGCTCAGGCGTCTGGGAATTCACCCCTCCACTTT. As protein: CASAQASGNSPLHF.

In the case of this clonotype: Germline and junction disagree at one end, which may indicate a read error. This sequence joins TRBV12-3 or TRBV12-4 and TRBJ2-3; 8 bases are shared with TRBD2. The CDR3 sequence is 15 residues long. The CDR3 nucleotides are TGTGCTAGCAGTTTATCAGCGGGAGCTGAAGATAAGCAGTATTTT. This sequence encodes CASSLSAGAEDKQYF.

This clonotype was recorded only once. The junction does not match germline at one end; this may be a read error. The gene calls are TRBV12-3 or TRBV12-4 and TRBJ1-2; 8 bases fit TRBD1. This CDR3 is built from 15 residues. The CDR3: CAGSLRDRPLYDYTF. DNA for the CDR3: TGTGCCGGCAGTTTAAGGGACAGGCCCTTATATGACTACACCTTC.

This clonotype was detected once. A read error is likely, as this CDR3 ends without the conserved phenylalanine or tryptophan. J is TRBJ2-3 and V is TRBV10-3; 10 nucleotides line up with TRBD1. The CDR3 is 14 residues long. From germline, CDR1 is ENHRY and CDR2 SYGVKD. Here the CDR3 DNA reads TGTACCATCGGTGGGAGGACAGGGGGGGATACGCAGTATCTT. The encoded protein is CTIGGRTGGDTQYL.

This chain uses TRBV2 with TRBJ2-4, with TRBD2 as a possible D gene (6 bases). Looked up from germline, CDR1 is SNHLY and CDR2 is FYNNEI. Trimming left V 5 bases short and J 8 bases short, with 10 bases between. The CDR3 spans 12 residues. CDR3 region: CASSLWGDIQYF. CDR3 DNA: TGTGCCAGCAGTTTATGGGGGGACATTCAGTACTTC. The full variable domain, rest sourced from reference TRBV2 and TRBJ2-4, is EPEVTQTPSHQVTQMGQEVILRCVPISNHLYFYWYRQILGQKVEFLVSFYNNEISEKSEIFDDQFSVERPDGSNFTLKIRSTKLEDSAMYFCASSLWGDIQYFGAGTRLSVL.

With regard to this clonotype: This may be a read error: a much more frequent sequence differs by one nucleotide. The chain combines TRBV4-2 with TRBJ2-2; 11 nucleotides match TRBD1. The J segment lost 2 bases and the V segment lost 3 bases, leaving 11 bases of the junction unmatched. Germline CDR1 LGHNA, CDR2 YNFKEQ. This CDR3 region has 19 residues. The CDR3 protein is CASSQVGRGQGGNTGELFF. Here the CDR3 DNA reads TGTGCCAGCAGCCAGGTCGGACGGGGACAGGGGGGTAACACCGGGGAGCTGTTTTTT.

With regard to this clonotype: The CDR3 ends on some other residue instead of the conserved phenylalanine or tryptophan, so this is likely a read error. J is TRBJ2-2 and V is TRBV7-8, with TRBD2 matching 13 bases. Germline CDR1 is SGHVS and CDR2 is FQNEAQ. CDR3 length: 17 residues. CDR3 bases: TGTGCCAGCAGCTTTGCCGGGACTAGCGGGAACACAGGGGAGCTGTTTTTG. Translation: CASSFAGTSGNTGELFL.

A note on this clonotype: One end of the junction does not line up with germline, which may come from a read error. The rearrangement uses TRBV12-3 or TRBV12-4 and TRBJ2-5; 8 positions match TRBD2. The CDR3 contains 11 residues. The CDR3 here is CGSSSGTSAFF. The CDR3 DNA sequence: TGTGGCAGCAGTTCGGGGACTAGTGCCTTCTTC.

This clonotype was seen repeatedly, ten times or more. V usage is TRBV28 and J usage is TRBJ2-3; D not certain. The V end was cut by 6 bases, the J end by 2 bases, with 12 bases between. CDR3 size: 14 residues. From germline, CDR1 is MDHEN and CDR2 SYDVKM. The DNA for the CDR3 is TGTGCCAGCAGCATGACCGGGCACACAGATACGCAGTATTTT. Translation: CASSMTGHTDTQYF.